A single sample is the source of the 25 T cell receptor beta chains below, sequenced in a study of T-cell memory formation after mild COVID-19. TCRdb re-derived calls from the 5' RACE reads in MiXCR, one entry per CDR3 protein. Counted here are 350,000 or so distinct CDR3 sequences, approximately 13% occurring once; the ten biggest clones make up 20% to 25%. Sequencing input: PBMCs or a T cell subset sorted from them (not recorded which). The origin of the receptors is a man aged 18 to 30 who had mild COVID-19 (a few samples of this study predate the infection). Cell type and time point are not known.

This clonotype was counted a few times. The chain has TRBV12-5 and TRBJ2-3, with 10 bases identical to TRBD2. CDR1 and CDR2 (germline): LGHNT, FRNRAP. The CDR3 extends over 18 amino acids. V was clipped by 5 bases and J by 3 bases; unmatched bases: 14. The CDR3 is CASGPVGLAPRVTDTQYF. The CDR3 coding sequence is TGTGCTAGTGGTCCCGTGGGACTAGCGCCCAGGGTGACAGATACGCAGTATTTT.

This clonotype appeared many times. V usage is TRBV10-3 and J usage is TRBJ2-3; D is perhaps TRBD2 (5 bases). The length of the CDR3 is 14 residues. Germline V gene sequence: CDR1 ENHRY, CDR2 SYGVKD. Between the trimmed V and J ends, which lost 7 bases and 0 bases, there was a span of 11 bases. CDR3 in DNA: TGTGCCATCACCAGCGGATCTAGCACAGATACGCAGTATTTT. Translation gives CAITSGSSTDTQYF.

The rearrangement joins TRBV7-2 to TRBJ2-1, with D tentatively TRBD2 (5 bases). The CDR3 length is 15 residues. CDR1 and CDR2 (germline): SGHTA, FQGNSA. V was clipped by 0 bases and J by 6 bases, with 12 bases between them. This chain's CDR3 is CASSLAPGIGNEQFF. The CDR3 coding sequence is TGTGCCAGCAGCTTAGCTCCCGGGATCGGCAATGAGCAGTTCTTC.

This clonotype was counted between two and nine times. Here the CDR3 reads CASSKVPSGSDTQYF. CDR3 DNA sequence: TGTGCCAGCAGCAAAGTTCCGTCGGGATCAGATACGCAGTATTTT. The chain recombines TRBV21-1 with TRBJ2-3; TRBD1 is the table's D call, not checked against the DNA. TRBV21-1 has pseudogene status. This CDR3 contains 15 residues.

The chain recombines TRBV2 with TRBJ2-5; no reliable D call. V lost 1 base to trimming and J lost 1 base, with 4 bases between them. Germline CDR1 and CDR2: SNHLY and FYNNEI. The CDR3 spans 13 residues. The CDR3 DNA reads TGTGCCAGCAGTGAAGGGTCCCAAGAGACCCAGTACTTC. Protein product: CASSEGSQETQYF.

This chain joins TRBV20-1 and TRBJ2-3; possibly TRBD2 for D (6 bases). Germline V gene data show CDR1 as DFQATT and CDR2 as SNEGSKA (reference sequence). V was cut by 3 bases and J by 2 bases, with 18 bases left in between. This CDR3 contains 16 residues. The CDR3 region is CSASGDSRSYTDTQYF. The DNA of the CDR3 is TGCAGTGCTAGTGGGGACTCCCGATCCTACACAGATACGCAGTATTTT.

Ten or more counts support this clonotype. This chain joins TRBV29-1 and TRBJ2-2; D tentatively fits TRBD1 or TRBD2 (5 bases each). Germline V gene lookup returns CDR1 SQVTM and CDR2 ANQGSEA. This CDR3 is 15 amino acids long. V was clipped by 4 bases and J by 6 bases, with 18 bases between them. The CDR3 loop reads CSVGGPSLGSGELFF. The CDR3 DNA reads TGCAGCGTTGGGGGACCCTCACTCGGATCCGGGGAGCTGTTTTTT.

This clonotype came up a few times. The V and J genes are TRBV7-3 and TRBJ1-1; D may be TRBD1 (5 bases). CDR1 SGHTA and CDR2 FQGTGA come from the germline V gene. Trimming left V 5 bases short and J 1 base short, with 11 bases between. This CDR3 region has 14 residues. The CDR3 DNA follows: TGTGCCAGCAGCCCGGGACTCGCGAACACTGAAGCTTTCTTT. Protein product: CASSPGLANTEAFF. The whole variable domain, remainder taken from reference TRBV7-3 and TRBJ1-1, is GAGVSQTPSNKVTEKGKYVELRCDPISGHTALYWYRQSLGQGPEFLIYFQGTGAADDSGLPNDRFFAVRPEGSVSTLKIQRTERGDSAVYLCASSPGLANTEAFFGQGTRLTVV.

This clonotype was seen more than once but under ten times. The chain carries TRBV6-5 and TRBJ1-1; D remains unclear. This CDR3 comprises 13 residues. Per the germline V gene, CDR1 is MNHEY and CDR2 is SVGAGI. The V gene lost 8 bases and the J gene lost 2 bases, with 12 bases spanning the gap. Here the CDR3 DNA reads TGTGCCAGCTTTTTTTCAGTAAACACTGAAGCTTTCTTT. Protein product: CASFFSVNTEAFF.

This clonotype was counted many times. The rearrangement uses TRBV27 and TRBJ2-1, with 8 bases aligning to TRBD2. This CDR3 is 16 amino acids long. V was clipped by 2 bases and J by 1 base; unmatched bases: 4. Germline loops: CDR1 MNHEY, CDR2 SMNVEV (reference sequence). The CDR3: CASSLRRGDSYNEQFF. In DNA form, the CDR3 reads TGTGCCAGCAGTTTACGGCGGGGGGATTCCTACAATGAGCAGTTCTTC.

The chain combines TRBV28 with TRBJ2-4; D is undetermined. Germline CDR1 and CDR2: MDHEN and SYDVKM. V lost 6 bases, J lost 1 base, and 7 bases lay in between. The CDR3 consists of 13 residues. The CDR3 here is CASRAPAKNIQYF. CDR3 nucleotides: TGTGCCAGCAGGGCTCCGGCCAAAAACATTCAGTACTTC.

This clonotype showed up just a few times. The chain combines TRBV18 with TRBJ2-5, with D tentatively TRBD1 or TRBD2 (6 bases each). The germline V gene has CDR1 KGHSH and CDR2 LQKENI. Trimming cost V 5 bases and J 5 bases, with 15 bases left between them. The CDR3 has 14 residues. The CDR3 DNA reads as TGTGCCAGCTCAACGACCGGGGGCGGGGAGACCCAGTACTTC. Protein: CASSTTGGGETQYF.

The V and J genes are TRBV9 and TRBJ2-1, with TRBD2 matching 11 bases. Germline CDR1 is SGDLS and CDR2 is YYNGEE. The CDR3 consists of 18 residues. The J segment lost 7 bases and the V segment lost 0 bases, leaving 12 bases of the junction unmatched. CDR3 in DNA: TGTGCCAGCAGCGTAGCCGGGCTAGCGGGGGGCGTAATTAATGAGCAGTTCTTC. Translated, it gives CASSVAGLAGGVINEQFF.

The rearrangement uses TRBV12-3 or TRBV12-4 and TRBJ2-3, with 7 bases fitting TRBD2. The CDR3 has 14 amino acids. The ends lost 0 bases at V and 11 bases at J; junction bases unmatched: 8. The CDR3 spells CASSLAWERGGQYF. The CDR3 region has the DNA TGTGCCAGCAGTTTAGCGTGGGAGCGGGGTGGGCAGTATTTT.

Only a few counts were recorded for this clonotype. This sequence joins TRBV5-1 and TRBJ2-5; 10 bases are shared with TRBD2. Looked up from germline, CDR1 is SGHRS and CDR2 is YFSETQ. The J segment lost 0 bases and the V segment lost 6 bases, leaving 8 bases of the junction unmatched. CDR3 length equals 16 residues. The CDR3 DNA sequence: TGCGCCAGCATGGGGATAACTAGCGGGGACCAAGAGACCCAGTACTTC. Translated, it gives CASMGITSGDQETQYF.

The chain employs TRBV30 and TRBJ2-2; D may be TRBD1 (5 bases). V dropped 0 bases and J dropped 5 bases, with 13 bases sitting between them. Germline CDR1 reads GTSNPN; CDR2 reads SVGIG (reference sequence). CDR3 length equals 15 residues. CDR3 in amino acids: CAWSVSSPGTGELFF. CDR3 bases: TGTGCCTGGAGTGTATCGAGCCCAGGGACCGGGGAGCTGTTTTTT.

V gene TRBV6-5 combines with J gene TRBJ2-1, with D possibly being TRBD2 (6 bases). The CDR3 has 14 residues. Germline CDR1 MNHEY, CDR2 SVGAGI. The V end lost 6 bases, the J end lost 0 bases, and 9 bases lay between the germline ends. CDR3 nucleotides: TGTGCCAGCAGGGCGGGGAGCTCCTACAATGAGCAGTTCTTC. Translated: CASRAGSSYNEQFF.

The chain employs TRBV9 and TRBJ1-5; D gene ambiguous. This CDR3 has 14 residues. Germline V lookup: CDR1 SGDLS, CDR2 YYNGEE. The V and J ends lost 0 bases and 5 bases respectively, with 9 bases between them. In DNA, the CDR3 is TGTGCCAGCAGCGTAGGGGGAGCCCATCAGCCCCAGCATTTT. Protein: CASSVGGAHQPQHF.

This clonotype came up many times. CDR3 nucleotides: TGTGCCAGCAGCTGGACAGGGGGGTTAGCAGATACGCAGTATTTT. It yields the protein CASSWTGGLADTQYF. The chain links TRBV7-3 to TRBJ2-3; 10 bases are a match to TRBD1. The CDR3 spans 15 residues. Per the germline V gene, CDR1 is SGHTA and CDR2 is FQGTGA. After removal of 4 bases from V and 4 bases from J, the junction contained 5 bases not matched to a gene.

The gene calls are TRBV7-2 and TRBJ2-2; 7 nucleotides align to TRBD1. The V segment lost 5 bases and the J segment 4 bases; nucleotides outside the gene matches: 7. This CDR3 is built from 15 residues. Germline lookup yields CDR1 SGHTA and CDR2 FQGNSA. The CDR3 DNA is TGTGCCAGCAGCATAAGACAGGGTGGCACCGGGGAGCTGTTTTTT. Translated, it gives CASSIRQGGTGELFF.

This chain uses TRBV7-9 with TRBJ2-5; D uncertain. The CDR3 is made up of 16 amino acids. V was trimmed by 0 bases and J by 0 bases, leaving 11 bases between them. Looked up from germline, CDR1 is SEHNR and CDR2 is FQNEAQ (reference sequence). The CDR3 sequence is CASSLASVGYQETQYF. In DNA, the CDR3 is TGTGCCAGCAGCTTAGCCAGCGTGGGGTACCAAGAGACCCAGTACTTC.

The table lists this clonotype with many counts. The chain links TRBV3-1 to TRBJ2-7, with D maybe TRBD1 (6 bases). This CDR3 spans 14 amino acids. CDR1 and CDR2 from the germline V gene are LGHDT and YNNKEL (reference sequence). V was clipped by 1 base and J by 2 bases, with 9 bases between them. The chain's CDR3 is CASSQGSGAYEQYV. The CDR3 nucleotides are TGTGCCAGCAGCCAAGGGTCAGGGGCCTACGAGCAGTACGTC.

This clonotype was counted between two and nine times. The rearrangement uses TRBV5-1 and TRBJ2-2; 10 nucleotides match TRBD2. The ends lost 4 bases at V and 5 bases at J; junction bases unmatched: 8. Germline V gives CDR1 SGHRS, CDR2 YFSETQ. The CDR3 runs 16 residues. The chain's CDR3 is CASSPPLAGVTGELFF. The DNA for the CDR3 is TGCGCCAGCAGCCCACCTCTAGCGGGGGTTACCGGGGAGCTGTTTTTT. The complete variable domain, with remaining parts taken from reference TRBV5-1 and TRBJ2-2, reads KAGVTQTPRYLIKTRGQQVTLSCSPISGHRSVSWYQQTPGQGLQFLFEYFSETQRNKGNFPGRFSGRQFSNSRSEMNVSTLELGDSALYLCASSPPLAGVTGELFFGEGSRLTVL.

This clonotype was seen a few times. This chain uses TRBV28 with TRBJ1-5, with D possibly matching TRBD1 (6 bases). V lost 2 bases and J lost 7, with 12 bases in between. The CDR3 length is 14 residues. CDR1 is MDHEN, CDR2 SYDVKM, per germline. The CDR3 DNA sequence: TGTGCCAGCAGTTTAGGGCAGGGGAAGCAGCCCCAGCATTTT. Its translation: CASSLGQGKQPQHF.

The chain is built from TRBV15 and TRBJ2-7; TRBD1 might be the D (6 bases). Germline V lookup: CDR1 LNHNV, CDR2 YYDKDF (reference sequence). V was shortened by 1 base and J by 2 bases, with 9 bases between the two germline ends. This CDR3 has 14 residues. The CDR3 DNA reads as TGTGCCACCAGCAGAGGCCAGGGGACCTACGAGCAGTACGTC. Its translation: CATSRGQGTYEQYV.